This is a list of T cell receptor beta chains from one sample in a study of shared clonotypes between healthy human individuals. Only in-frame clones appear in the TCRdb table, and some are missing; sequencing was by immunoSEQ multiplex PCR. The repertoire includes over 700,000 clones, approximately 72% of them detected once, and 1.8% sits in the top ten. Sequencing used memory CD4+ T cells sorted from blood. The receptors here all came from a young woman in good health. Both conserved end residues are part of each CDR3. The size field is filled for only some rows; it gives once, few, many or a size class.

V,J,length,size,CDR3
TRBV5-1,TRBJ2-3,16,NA,CASSLAQGLVTDTQYF
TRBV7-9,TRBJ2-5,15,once,CASSLGQGARETQYF
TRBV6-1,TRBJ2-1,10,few,CASSPGLPLF
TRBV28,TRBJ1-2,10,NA,CATVINGYTF
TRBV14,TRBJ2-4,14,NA,CASSQVGRFGIQYF
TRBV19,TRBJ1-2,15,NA,CASKFREESNYGYTF
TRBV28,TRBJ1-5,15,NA,CASSPWTGYNQPQHF
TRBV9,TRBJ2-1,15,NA,CASSVDSGVYNEQFF
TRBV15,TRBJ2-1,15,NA,CATSTGTGDYNEQFF
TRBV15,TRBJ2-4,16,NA,CATSRDPGLAGNIQYF
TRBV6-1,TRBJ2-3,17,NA,CASSEAGSLAGADTQYF
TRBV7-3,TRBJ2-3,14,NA,CASSSRTSTDTQYF
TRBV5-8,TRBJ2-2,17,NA,CASSQPRDSQPTGELFF
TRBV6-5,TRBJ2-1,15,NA,CASSLQGIDYNEQFF
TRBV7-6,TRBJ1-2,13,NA,CASSPGTALSYTF
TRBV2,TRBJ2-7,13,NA,CASSPQTGSEQYF